The text below deals with one T cell receptor (beta chain). Its antigen is as yet unknown. This record comes from a study of T-cell memory formation after mild COVID-19. One entry per CDR3 protein results from TCRdb running MiXCR on the 5' RACE reads. The data contain 110,000 or so distinct CDR3 sequences, approximately 22% of them singletons. Germline CDR1 and CDR2: SGHRS and YFSETQ. The CDR3 has 14 residues. Trimming shortened V by 4 bases and J by 4 bases, and 14 bases separated the two germline ends. Study-wide points: Clones that got smaller from day 15 to 85 had even CD4/CD8, while clones growing later tipped toward CD4+.

This TCR came from a man between 18 and 35 years old who had mild COVID-19 (a few samples of this study predate the infection). Cell type and time point are not known. Sequenced sample: PBMCs or a T cell subset sorted from them (not recorded which). The chain recombines TRBV5-1 with TRBJ1-1; a possible D gene is TRBD1 (6 bases). The CDR3 DNA sequence: TGCGCCAGCAGCGTCAGGGGAGGGAGCACTGAAGCTTTCTTT. Protein sequence: CASSVRGGSTEAFF.